This is a list of T cell receptor beta chains from one sample in a study of blood T cell repertoires in COVID-19. Clones were sequenced by immunoSEQ multiplex PCR, and TCRdb holds only the in-frame ones, with some missing. The sample consists of tens of thousands of clones, more than 75% of them appearing once. The sequenced sample was peripheral blood. These receptors all stem from a human donor in a cohort sampled during active COVID-19. Each CDR3 is given with its conserved first and last residue. A D gene is named only where the DNA matches it firmly. Size is omitted from some rows. Given values are once, few, many or a class for expanded clones.

size	V	D	J	DNA	CDR3
once	TRBV21-1	.	TRBJ2-5	TGTGCCAGCAGCAAAAATCTTCCAGCGGGAAAAGAGACCCAGTACTTC	CASSKNLPAGKETQYF
once	TRBV3-1/TRBV3-2	.	TRBJ1-1	TGTGCCAGCAGTTTTGCCGGGACAGAAGCTTTCTTT	CASSFAGTEAFF
.	TRBV2	.	TRBJ1-5	TGTGCCAGCAGTGAACATCAGGGGATGGTACAGCCCCAGCATTTT	CASSEHQGMVQPQHF
.	TRBV29-1	.	TRBJ1-1	TGCAGCGCTGCGACAGGCCGGAACACTGAAGCTTTCTTT	CSAATGRNTEAFF
.	TRBV5-1	TRBD2	TRBJ2-7	TGCGCCAGCAGCGTTTCCGGGACTAGCGGGAACGAGCAGTACTTC	CASSVSGTSGNEQYF
once	TRBV6-1	TRBD1	TRBJ1-2	TGTGCCAGCAGTGAGGGGACAGGGATGCGCGGCTACACCTTC	CASSEGTGMRGYTF
few	TRBV28	TRBD1	TRBJ1-1	TGTGCCAGCAGAACGATGGACAGGGAGACTGAAGCTTTCTTT	CASRTMDRETEAFF
.	TRBV2	TRBD2	TRBJ2-3	TGTGCCAGCAGTGAGGGCGGGAGAGGCACAGATACGCAGTATTTT	CASSEGGRGTDTQYF
few	TRBV2	.	TRBJ2-5	TGTGCCAGCAGTGACCTAGCTGGCGAGACCCAGTACTTC	CASSDLAGETQYF
.	TRBV7-9	TRBD2	TRBJ2-7	TGTGCCAGCAGCCAAGGCCCCGGGACTAGTGTCTACGAGCAGTACTTC	CASSQGPGTSVYEQYF
.	TRBV29-1	.	TRBJ2-3	TGCAGCGTTGCTCGCGGGGATGTAACAGATACGCAGTATTTT	CSVARGDVTDTQYF
.	TRBV6-5	.	TRBJ1-3	TGTGCCAGCAGTCTCCCTGGAAACACCATATATTTT	CASSLPGNTIYF
once	TRBV19	.	TRBJ2-5	TGTGCCAGTAGTCCTACCGGCGGTCAGACCCAGTACTTC	CASSPTGGQTQYF
.	TRBV5-1	TRBD1	TRBJ2-3	TGCGCCAGCAGCTTGGAGGGGGCGTTGACAGATACGCAGTATTTT	CASSLEGALTDTQYF
.	TRBV19	.	TRBJ2-7	TGTGCCAGTAGTATAGGGACAGGAGGGCACGAGCAGTACTTC	CASSIGTGGHEQYF
few	TRBV5-4	TRBD1	TRBJ1-2	TGTGCCAGCAGCCCAAGCCGGGACAGGGGAAACTATGGCTACACCTTC	CASSPSRDRGNYGYTF
once	TRBV5-8	.	TRBJ1-4	TGTGCCAGCAGCTTGCTCGGGGGGACTAATGAAAAACTGTTTTTT	CASSLLGGTNEKLFF
.	TRBV29-1	TRBD1	TRBJ2-2	TGCAGCGTTGCGGGACAGGGGAACACCGGGGAGCTGTTTTTT	CSVAGQGNTGELFF
.	TRBV11-2	TRBD1	TRBJ1-6	TGTGCCAGCAGCCCTCGGGACAGCAGCTCCTATAATTCACCCCTCCACTTT	CASSPRDSSSYNSPLHF
.	TRBV19	.	TRBJ2-7	TGTGCCAGTAGTATAGAGGGAGGCCTTACCTACGAGCAGTACTTC	CASSIEGGLTYEQYF
.	TRBV7-3	.	TRBJ2-1	TGTGCCAGCAGCCTTGGACTGGGGATTTACAATGAGCAGTTCTTC	CASSLGLGIYNEQFF
.	TRBV6-5	TRBD1	TRBJ1-5	TGTGCCAGCAGCCTAGGGACAGGGACTCAGCCCCAGCATTTT	CASSLGTGTQPQHF
.	TRBV6-5	.	TRBJ1-4	TGTGCCAGCAGACCAACAGGGTATGAAAAACTGTTTTTT	CASRPTGYEKLFF
.	TRBV6-2/TRBV6-3	TRBD2	TRBJ2-3	TGTGCCAGCAGTCAACTAGCGGGGGGACCAGATACGCAGTATTTT	CASSQLAGGPDTQYF
.	TRBV10-3	TRBD1	TRBJ1-2	TGTGCCGTTACGGGACAGGCTAACTATGGCTACACCTTC	CAVTGQANYGYTF
few	TRBV5-4	.	TRBJ2-1	TGTGCCAGCAGCTTAGGAGGGGGCGGTTCTCTTTACAATGAGCAGTTCTTC	CASSLGGGGSLYNEQFF
.	TRBV6-5	.	TRBJ2-7	TGTGCCACCCACAAGGGGTCCTTTTACGAGCAGTACTTC	CATHKGSFYEQYF
.	TRBV10-2	TRBD1	TRBJ1-1	TGCGCCAGCAGTTCGGGACAGGGGTTGACTGAAGCTTTCTTT	CASSSGQGLTEAFF
.	TRBV3-1/TRBV3-2	TRBD1	TRBJ1-2	TGTGCCAGCAGCCAAGCAGTAACAGGGGGGAGGTACACCTTC	CASSQAVTGGRYTF
.	TRBV29-1	TRBD2	TRBJ2-3	TGCAGCGTTCGGGAGGCCGCAGATACGCAGTATTTT	CSVREAADTQYF
.	TRBV5-1	TRBD1	TRBJ2-7	TGCGCCAGCAGCTTGGATAGAGGCAGGGGGTACAACGAGCAGTACTTC	CASSLDRGRGYNEQYF
.	TRBV28	.	TRBJ1-1	TGTGCCAGCATGGACCCGGCGGGTCACACTGAAGCTTTCTTT	CASMDPAGHTEAFF
.	TRBV28	.	TRBJ1-4	TGTGCCGGAAAAGACAGGAGTAATGAAAAACTGTTTTTT	CAGKDRSNEKLFF
.	TRBV6-1	.	TRBJ1-3	TGTGCCAGCAGTGCGGGACTCCTGAGCTCTGGAAACACCATATATTTT	CASSAGLLSSGNTIYF
.	TRBV25-1	.	TRBJ1-2	TGTGCCAGCAGGGACAATTCGGATTTCTATGGCTACAGCTTC	CASRDNSDFYGYSF
.	TRBV7-2	.	TRBJ1-1	TGTGCCAGCAGCTTAGTCACACCCAACACTGAAGCTTTCTTT	CASSLVTPNTEAFF
.	TRBV5-6	TRBD1	TRBJ1-2	TGTGCCAGCAGAAATTACGGGACAGGGTTACGGGGGGGCTACACCTTC	CASRNYGTGLRGGYTF
.	TRBV5-8	.	TRBJ2-5	TGTGCCAGCCACAGTACCGGGGTTGGGGAGACCCAGTACTTC	CASHSTGVGETQYF
.	TRBV3-1/TRBV3-2	.	TRBJ2-3	TGTGCCAGCAGCCATATCCGGGACTCTCGCACAGATACGCAGTATTTT	CASSHIRDSRTDTQYF
.	TRBV3-1/TRBV3-2	.	TRBJ1-4	TGTGCCAGCAGCTTAGCAGGGCTAGGTGAAAAACTGTTTTTT	CASSLAGLGEKLFF
.	TRBV10-3	TRBD1	TRBJ2-2	TGTGCCATCAGTTATGGGACAGCGAACACCGGGGAGCTGTTTTTT	CAISYGTANTGELFF
.	TRBV6-2/TRBV6-3	.	TRBJ2-5	TGTGCCAGCAGCTCCCCGGGTGGGGCTATAGAGACCCAGTACTTC	CASSSPGGAIETQYF
.	TRBV4-1	TRBD1	TRBJ1-1	TGCGCCAGCAGCCCAGGGGGGCATAACACTGAAGCTTTCTTT	CASSPGGHNTEAFF
.	TRBV7-2	.	TRBJ1-4	TGTGCCAGCAGCTTAGCAGGAGGGTCTAATGAAAAACTGTTTTTT	CASSLAGGSNEKLFF
few	TRBV6-6	TRBD1	TRBJ1-1	TGTGCCAGCAGTGACGCGGGCAGGGGGGACACTGAAGCTTTCTTT	CASSDAGRGDTEAFF
.	TRBV18	.	TRBJ2-7	TGTGCCAGCTCACCGAGGAGCGGGTGGACCTACGAGCAGTACTTC	CASSPRSGWTYEQYF
.	TRBV5-6	TRBD1	TRBJ1-1	TGTGCCAGCAGCTATGACAGGGGGCTCGTAAACACTGAAGCTTTCTTT	CASSYDRGLVNTEAFF
.	TRBV5-1	.	TRBJ2-7	TGCGCCAGCAGCTTCTCAGGGGACTACGAGCAGTACTTC	CASSFSGDYEQYF
.	TRBV5-1	TRBD2	TRBJ2-1	TGCGCCAGCAGCCCTTTTAGCGGGGGGGCTTACAATGAGCAGTTCTTC	CASSPFSGGAYNEQFF
.	TRBV30	.	TRBJ1-5	TGTGCCTGGAGCGACGGAGCCAATCAGCCCCAGCATTTT	CAWSDGANQPQHF
few	TRBV6-6	TRBD1	TRBJ2-6	TGTGCCAGCGGTCTGGGACAGGGGGACTCTGGGGCCAACGTCCTGACTTTC	CASGLGQGDSGANVLTF
once	TRBV6-5	TRBD2	TRBJ2-7	TGTGCCATTTCCCGGGGGGGGTCTTCCTACGAGCAGTACTTC	CAISRGGSSYEQYF
.	TRBV19	.	TRBJ2-6	TGTGCCAGTAGTTCGGGACAAGGAAACTCTGGGGCCAACGTCCTGACTTTC	CASSSGQGNSGANVLTF
.	TRBV28	TRBD2	TRBJ2-1	TGTGCCAGCAGTTTACGAAGCGGGAGTTACTACAATGAGCAGTTCTTC	CASSLRSGSYYNEQFF
.	TRBV7-2	TRBD1	TRBJ1-2	TGTGCCAGCAGCCCAGTGGGACAGGGTCCCAGCTACACCTTC	CASSPVGQGPSYTF